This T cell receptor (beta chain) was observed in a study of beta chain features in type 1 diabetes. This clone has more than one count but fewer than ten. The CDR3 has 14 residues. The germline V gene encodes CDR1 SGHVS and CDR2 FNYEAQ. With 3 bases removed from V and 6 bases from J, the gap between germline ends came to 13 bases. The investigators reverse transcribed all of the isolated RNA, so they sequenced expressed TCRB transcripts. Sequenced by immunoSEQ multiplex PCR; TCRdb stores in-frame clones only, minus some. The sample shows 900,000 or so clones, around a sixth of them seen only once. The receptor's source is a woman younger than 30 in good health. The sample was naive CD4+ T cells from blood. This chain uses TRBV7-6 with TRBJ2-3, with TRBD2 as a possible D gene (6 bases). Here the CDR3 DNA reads TGTGCCAGCAGCTTTAGTGGAGGGGCGGATACGCAGTATTTT. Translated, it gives CASSFSGGADTQYF.